Listed below are T cell receptor beta chains from one sample, sequenced in a study of blood T cell repertoires in COVID-19. Libraries were prepared by immunoSEQ multiplex PCR; TCRdb keeps only in-frame clonotypes and omits some of them. The sample consists of some 100,000 clones, over 80% of them appearing once. The sequenced sample consisted of peripheral blood. All receptors derive from a middle-aged man with active or convalescent COVID-19. Each CDR3 is given with its conserved first and last residue. The order of the fields is V gene, J gene, clone size, CDR3 length, D gene, CDR3 protein, CDR3 DNA. A D gene is named only where the DNA matches it firmly. Only some rows state a clone size, as once, few, many or a class for expanded clones.

>TRBV7-7|TRBJ2-1|NA|15|NA
CASSLGSGDYNEQFF
TGTGCTAGCAGCTTAGGTTCAGGGGACTACAATGAGCAGTTCTTC
>TRBV11-3|TRBJ1-1|NA|14|TRBD1
CASSFGQGVFEAFF
TGTGCCAGCAGCTTTGGACAGGGGGTATTTGAAGCTTTCTTT
>TRBV6-5|TRBJ2-7|NA|15|TRBD2
CASSIDGGAGYEQYF
TGTGCCAGCAGCATCGACGGGGGAGCGGGGTACGAGCAGTACTTC
>TRBV7-9|TRBJ2-2|NA|16|NA
CASTPSIRVPTGELFF
TGTGCCAGCACCCCCTCAATACGGGTTCCGACCGGGGAGCTGTTTTTT
>TRBV3-1/TRBV3-2|TRBJ2-7|NA|16|TRBD2
CASSQERVAGDLEQYF
TGTGCCAGCAGCCAAGAGAGGGTAGCGGGAGATCTCGAGCAGTACTTC
>TRBV27|TRBJ2-7|few|16|TRBD2
CASSIISTSGSYEQYF
TGTGCCAGCAGTATAATTTCGACTAGCGGGAGCTACGAGCAGTACTTC
>TRBV14|TRBJ1-5|NA|13|NA
CASSADSNQPQHF
TGTGCCAGCAGCGCAGATAGCAATCAGCCCCAGCATTTT
>TRBV3-1/TRBV3-2|TRBJ2-1|NA|12|NA
CASSQDKNEQFF
TGTGCCAGCAGCCAAGATAAAAATGAGCAGTTCTTC
>TRBV6-9|TRBJ2-7|NA|16|NA
CASSNCPGGTTYEQYF
TGTGCCAGCAGTAACTGCCCAGGCGGGACGACCTACGAGCAGTACTTC
>TRBV5-1|TRBJ1-2|NA|14|TRBD1
CASTIGDRAQGYTF
TGCGCCAGCACCATAGGCGACAGGGCTCAAGGCTACACCTTC
>TRBV7-9|TRBJ2-7|NA|14|TRBD2
CASMVGTSGVEQYF
TGTGCCAGCATGGTAGGGACTAGCGGAGTCGAGCAGTACTTC
>TRBV21-1|TRBJ2-7|NA|16|NA
CASSKVRSGDEGEQYF
TGTGCCAGCAGCAAAGTCAGGAGCGGAGACGAGGGCGAGCAGTACTTC
>TRBV6-1|TRBJ2-7|NA|15|NA
CASSEAASFTYEQYF
TGTGCCAGCAGTGAAGCCGCCAGTTTTACCTACGAGCAGTACTTC
>TRBV7-3|TRBJ2-7|NA|13|TRBD1
CASSLIQGREQYF
TGTGCCAGCAGCTTAATACAGGGGCGGGAGCAGTACTTC
>TRBV24-1|TRBJ2-7|NA|15|TRBD1
CATSDLNRGDYEQYF
TGTGCCACCAGTGATTTGAACAGGGGGGACTACGAGCAGTACTTC
>TRBV2|TRBJ2-1|once|17|TRBD2
CASTGTSGTYSYNEQFF
TGTGCCAGCACCGGGACTAGCGGGACTTACTCCTACAATGAGCAGTTCTTC
>TRBV16|TRBJ1-3|NA|15|NA
CASSQSPGSGNTIYF
TGTGCCAGCAGCCAATCCCCGGGCTCTGGAAACACCATATATTTT
>TRBV5-1|TRBJ2-3|NA|12|NA
CASSLSEDTQYF
TGCGCCAGCAGCTTAAGTGAGGATACGCAGTATTTT
>TRBV5-1|TRBJ2-4|NA|14|TRBD1
CASSWTGSTNIQYF
TGCGCCAGCAGCTGGACAGGGAGCACAAACATTCAGTACTTC
>TRBV2|TRBJ1-1|NA|13|TRBD1
CASSLAGGTEAFF
TGTGCCAGCAGTCTGGCAGGGGGCACTGAAGCTTTCTTT
>TRBV5-1|TRBJ1-4|NA|16|TRBD1
CASSLNPGQGGEKLFF
TGCGCCAGCAGCTTGAACCCGGGACAGGGAGGGGAAAAACTGTTTTTT
>TRBV3-1/TRBV3-2|TRBJ2-7|NA|13|NA
CASSPDRTYEQYF
TGTGCCAGCAGTCCGGACAGAACCTACGAGCAGTACTTC
>TRBV6-5|TRBJ1-1|NA|15|NA
CASSSHRRENTEAFF
TGTGCCAGCAGTTCCCACAGAAGAGAGAACACTGAAGCTTTCTTT
>TRBV6-5|TRBJ2-6|NA|14|NA
CALPGGDGANVLTF
TGTGCCCTCCCCGGGGGTGATGGGGCCAACGTCCTGACTTTC
>TRBV5-1|TRBJ2-5|NA|16|TRBD1
CASSWRGQGALETQYF
TGCGCCAGCAGCTGGAGGGGACAGGGGGCTTTGGAGACCCAGTACTTC
>TRBV28|TRBJ2-1|once|14|TRBD1
CASSFGQAYNEQFF
TGTGCCAGCAGTTTCGGACAGGCCTACAATGAGCAGTTCTTC
>TRBV2|TRBJ2-5|NA|11|NA
CASSLLETQYF
TGTGCCAGCAGTTTACTGGAGACCCAGTACTTC
>TRBV24-1|TRBJ2-5|once|15|TRBD1
CATSDSTGGLETQYF
TGTGCCACCAGTGACTCGACAGGGGGCCTAGAGACCCAGTACTTC
>TRBV3-1/TRBV3-2|TRBJ2-5|NA|14|TRBD1
CASSLRSGGETQYF
TGTGCCAGCAGCCTGCGGTCAGGGGGAGAGACCCAGTACTTC
>TRBV7-9|TRBJ1-2|NA|15|NA
CASKPANRANYGYTF
TGTGCCAGCAAACCCGCCAACAGAGCTAACTATGGCTACACCTTC
>TRBV7-9|TRBJ2-3|NA|16|NA
CASTHPNAGSTDTQYF
TGTGCCAGCACCCATCCCAATGCGGGATCCACAGATACGCAGTATTTT
>TRBV6-5|TRBJ2-2|NA|12|TRBD1
CAILTGAGELFF
TGTGCCATCCTTACAGGGGCCGGGGAGCTGTTTTTT
>TRBV30|TRBJ2-2|NA|15|NA
CAWSYVEENTGELFF
TGTGCCTGGTCCTATGTGGAGGAGAACACCGGGGAGCTGTTTTTT
>TRBV11-3|TRBJ2-3|few|15|TRBD1
CASSPDRVRTDTQYF
TGTGCCAGCAGCCCGGACAGGGTCCGCACAGATACGCAGTATTTT
>TRBV12-3/TRBV12-4|TRBJ1-2|few|12|TRBD1
CASSPTGVGYTF
TGTGCCAGCAGTCCGACAGGGGTAGGCTACACCTTC
>TRBV25-1|TRBJ1-2|NA|16|NA
CASSPIRETINYGYTF
TGTGCCAGCAGTCCGATACGTGAAACTATTAACTATGGCTACACCTTC
>TRBV11-2|TRBJ1-5|NA|13|NA
CASSLAPYQPQHF
TGTGCCAGCAGCCTAGCCCCCTATCAGCCCCAGCATTTT
>TRBV6-5|TRBJ2-3|NA|15|NA
CASSLRAPSTDTQYF
TGTGCCAGCAGCCTGCGGGCCCCTAGCACAGATACGCAGTATTTT
>TRBV10-2|TRBJ2-7|once|13|TRBD2
CASRGGRAYEQYF
TGCGCCAGCAGGGGCGGGAGGGCCTACGAGCAGTACTTC
>TRBV10-3|TRBJ2-4|NA|15|TRBD2
CAIGTSGEKGDIQYF
TGTGCCATCGGGACTAGCGGGGAGAAGGGGGACATTCAGTACTTC
>TRBV13|TRBJ2-6|NA|16|NA
CASSLGEKPGANVLTF
TGTGCCAGCAGCTTGGGAGAGAAACCTGGGGCCAACGTCCTGACTTTC
>TRBV13|TRBJ1-2|NA|13|TRBD1
CASSHGQGDGYTF
TGTGCCAGCAGCCACGGACAGGGTGATGGCTACACCTTC
>TRBV4-1|TRBJ2-2|NA|15|NA
CASSQYAENTGELFF
TGCGCCAGCAGCCAATACGCAGAGAACACCGGGGAGCTGTTTTTT
>TRBV30|TRBJ1-6|NA|13|NA
CAWSYLNNSPLHF
TGTGCCTGGAGTTATTTAAATAATTCACCCCTCCACTTT
>TRBV5-4|TRBJ2-2|NA|16|NA
CASSLGGAVSTGELFF
TGTGCCAGCAGCTTGGGGGGAGCAGTTAGCACCGGGGAGCTGTTTTTT
>TRBV11-3|TRBJ2-7|few|14|TRBD1
CASRLGQGTGEQYF
TGTGCCAGCAGATTGGGACAGGGGACGGGGGAGCAGTACTTC